The following is a TCR beta chain sequence with its context. Germline CDR1 reads SGHNT; CDR2 reads YYREEE (reference sequence). The CDR3 spans 15 residues. Trimming removed 4 bases from V and 1 base from J; junction bases left unmatched: 7. Authors' methods: The assay estimated nucleated cells by amplifying reference gene primers. This table comes from immunoSEQ multiplex PCR, and its TCRdb copy is limited to in-frame clones, with some not included. Clone size and the V and J calls come from that table; the DNA yielded D and trimming. The sample comprises some 170,000 clones, more than 75% of which are singletons, and roughly 9% rests with the top ten. This sample is part of a study of blood T cell repertoires in COVID-19. Study in general: Samples representing acute and convalescent COVID-19 were sourced from the United States, Italy and Spain. In each case, the material was cDNA or gDNA derived from T cells, B-cell-depleted T cells, or PBMCs.

Sequencing input: peripheral blood. This receptor was obtained from a woman in her 70s with acute or convalescent COVID-19. J is TRBJ2-5 and V is TRBV5-4; 7 bases map to TRBD2. CDR3 in DNA: TGTGCCAGCAGCCCGGGGGGACGGTCCCAAGAGACCCAGTACTTC. This gives the protein CASSPGGRSQETQYF.